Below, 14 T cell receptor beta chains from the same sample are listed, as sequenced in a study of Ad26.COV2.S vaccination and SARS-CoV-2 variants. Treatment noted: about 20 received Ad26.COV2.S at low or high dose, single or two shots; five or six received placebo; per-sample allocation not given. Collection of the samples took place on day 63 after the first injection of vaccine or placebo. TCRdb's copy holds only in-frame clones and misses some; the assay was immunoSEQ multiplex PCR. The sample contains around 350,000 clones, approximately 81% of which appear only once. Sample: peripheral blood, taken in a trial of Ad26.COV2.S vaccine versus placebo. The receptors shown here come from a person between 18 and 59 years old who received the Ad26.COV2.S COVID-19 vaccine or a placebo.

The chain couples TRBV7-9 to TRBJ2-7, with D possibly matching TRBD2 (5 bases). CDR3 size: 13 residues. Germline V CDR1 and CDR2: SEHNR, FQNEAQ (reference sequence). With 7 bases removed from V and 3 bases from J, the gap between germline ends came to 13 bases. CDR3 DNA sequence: TGTGCCAGCACTGCCCGGGGATTCTACGAGCAGTACTTC. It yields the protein CASTARGFYEQYF.

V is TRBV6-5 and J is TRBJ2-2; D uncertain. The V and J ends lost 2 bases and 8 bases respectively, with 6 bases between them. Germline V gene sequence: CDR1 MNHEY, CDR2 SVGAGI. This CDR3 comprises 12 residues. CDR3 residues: CASSYPEGELFF. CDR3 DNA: TGTGCCAGCAGTTACCCCGAGGGGGAGCTGTTTTTT.

This chain's CDR3 is CASSLQGNKQYF. The CDR3 DNA sequence: TGCGCCAGCAGCCTCCAGGGAAACAAGCAGTACTTC. The rearrangement links TRBV5-1 to TRBJ2-7; TRBD1 might be the D (5 bases). Trimming removed 4 bases from V and 8 bases from J, with 13 bases in between. Germline V lookup: CDR1 SGHRS, CDR2 YFSETQ. The CDR3 sequence is 12 residues long.

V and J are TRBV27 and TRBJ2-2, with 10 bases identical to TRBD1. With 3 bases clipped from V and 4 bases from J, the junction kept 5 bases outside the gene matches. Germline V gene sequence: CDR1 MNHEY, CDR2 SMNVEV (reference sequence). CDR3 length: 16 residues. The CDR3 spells CASSFRDRGGTGELFF. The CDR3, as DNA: TGTGCCAGCAGTTTTAGGGACAGGGGTGGCACCGGGGAGCTGTTTTTT.

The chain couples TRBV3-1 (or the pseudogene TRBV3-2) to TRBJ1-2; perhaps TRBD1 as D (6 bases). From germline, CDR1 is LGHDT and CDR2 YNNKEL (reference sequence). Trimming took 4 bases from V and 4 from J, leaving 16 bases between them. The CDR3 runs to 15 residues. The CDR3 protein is CASSPTRTDLYGYTF. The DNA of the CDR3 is TGTGCCAGCAGCCCCACCCGGACAGACCTCTATGGCTACACCTTC.

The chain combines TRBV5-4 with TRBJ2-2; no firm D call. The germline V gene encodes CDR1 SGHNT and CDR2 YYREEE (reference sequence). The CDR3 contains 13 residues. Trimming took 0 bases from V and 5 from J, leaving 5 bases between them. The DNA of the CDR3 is TGTGCCAGCAGCTTGGGCCGGACCGGGGAGCTGTTTTTT. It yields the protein CASSLGRTGELFF.

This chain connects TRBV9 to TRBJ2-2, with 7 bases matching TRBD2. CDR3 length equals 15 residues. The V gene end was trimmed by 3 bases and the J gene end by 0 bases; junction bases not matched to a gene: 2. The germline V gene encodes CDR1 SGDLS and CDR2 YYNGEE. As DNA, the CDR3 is TGTGCCAGCAGCGACGGGAGGACGAACACCGGGGAGCTGTTTTTT. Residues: CASSDGRTNTGELFF.

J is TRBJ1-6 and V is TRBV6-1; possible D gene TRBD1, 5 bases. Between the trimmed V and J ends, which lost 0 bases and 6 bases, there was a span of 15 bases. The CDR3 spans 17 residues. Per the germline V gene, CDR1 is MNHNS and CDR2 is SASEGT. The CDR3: CASSEAVLGQGNSPLHF. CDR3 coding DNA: TGTGCCAGCAGTGAAGCAGTACTAGGGCAGGGTAATTCACCCCTCCACTTT.

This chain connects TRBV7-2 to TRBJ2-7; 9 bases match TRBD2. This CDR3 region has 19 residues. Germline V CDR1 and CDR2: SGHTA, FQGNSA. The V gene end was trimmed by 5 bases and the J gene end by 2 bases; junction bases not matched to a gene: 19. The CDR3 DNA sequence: TGTGCCAGCAGCCGGAATTACGGGCCAGCGGGGGGTTACACCTACGAGCAGTACTTC. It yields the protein CASSRNYGPAGGYTYEQYF.

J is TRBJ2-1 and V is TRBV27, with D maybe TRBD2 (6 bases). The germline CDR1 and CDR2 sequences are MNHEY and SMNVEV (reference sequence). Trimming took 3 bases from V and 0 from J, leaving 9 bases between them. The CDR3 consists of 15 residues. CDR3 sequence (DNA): TGTGCCAGCAGTTTGGCGGGGCCCTCCTACAATGAGCAGTTCTTC. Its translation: CASSLAGPSYNEQFF.

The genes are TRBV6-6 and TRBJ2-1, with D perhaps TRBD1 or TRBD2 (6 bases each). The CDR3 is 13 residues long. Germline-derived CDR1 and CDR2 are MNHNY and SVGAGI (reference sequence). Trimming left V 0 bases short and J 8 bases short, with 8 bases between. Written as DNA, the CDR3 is TGTGCCAGCAGTTACTCCCGGGGGCATGAGCAGTTCTTC. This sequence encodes CASSYSRGHEQFF.

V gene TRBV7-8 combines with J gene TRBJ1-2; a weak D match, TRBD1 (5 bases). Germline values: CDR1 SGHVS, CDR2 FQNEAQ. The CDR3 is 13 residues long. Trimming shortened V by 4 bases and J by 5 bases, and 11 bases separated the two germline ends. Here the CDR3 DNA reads TGTGCCAGCAGCTCCGGGACGGATTATGGCTACACCTTC. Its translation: CASSSGTDYGYTF.

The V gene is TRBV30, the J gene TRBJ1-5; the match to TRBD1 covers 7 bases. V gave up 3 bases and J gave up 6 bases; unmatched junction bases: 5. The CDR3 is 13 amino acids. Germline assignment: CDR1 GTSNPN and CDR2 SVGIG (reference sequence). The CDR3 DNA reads TGTGCCTGGAGGACAGGGCCCGGTCAGCCCCAGCATTTT. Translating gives CAWRTGPGQPQHF. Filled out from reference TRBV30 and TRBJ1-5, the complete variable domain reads SQTIHQWPATLVQPVGSPLSLECTVEGTSNPNLYWYRQAAGRGLQLLFYSVGIGQISSEVPQNLSASRPQDRQFILSSKKLLLSDSGFYLCAWRTGPGQPQHFGDGTRLSIL.

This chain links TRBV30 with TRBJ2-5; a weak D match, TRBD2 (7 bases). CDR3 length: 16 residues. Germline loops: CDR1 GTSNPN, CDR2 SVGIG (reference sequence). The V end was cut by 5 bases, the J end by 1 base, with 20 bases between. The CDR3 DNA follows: TGTGCCTGGCTGAAGGGGGAGGGGGGAACCCAAGAGACCCAGTACTTC. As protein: CAWLKGEGGTQETQYF. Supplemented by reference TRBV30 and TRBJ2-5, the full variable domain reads SQTIHQWPATLVQPVGSPLSLECTVEGTSNPNLYWYRQAAGRGLQLLFYSVGIGQISSEVPQNLSASRPQDRQFILSSKKLLLSDSGFYLCAWLKGEGGTQETQYFGPGTRLLVL.